A selection of T cell receptor beta chains follows, all from one sample in a study of neurological immune-mediated disorders. TCRdb re-called the 5' RACE reads with MiXCR, one entry per CDR3 protein. Of 57,000 or so distinct CDR3 sequences detected, roughly 9.8% appear once; the ten largest clones hold about an eighth. The sequenced material came from PBMCs. These receptors were taken from a man between 25 and 39 years old in good health. Both conserved end residues are part of each CDR3. The D gene is left open where the match is weak. The size of a clone is reported for some rows only, either as once, few or many, or as a class for expanded clones.

V: TRBV27; D: .; size: many; J: TRBJ2-7; DNA: TGTGCCAGCAGTTTCGGACAGACAGGATACGAGCAGTACTTC; CDR3: CASSFGQTGYEQYF
V: TRBV4-2; D: TRBD2; size: many; J: TRBJ2-1; DNA: TGTGCCAGCAGCCCGGGACTAGCGGGGGCTGGTGAGCAGTTCTTC; CDR3: CASSPGLAGAGEQFF
V: TRBV12-3/TRBV12-4; D: .; size: many; J: TRBJ2-1; DNA: TGTGCCAGCAGTTTGGGCCAGCCGGGGTACAATGAGCAGTTCTTC; CDR3: CASSLGQPGYNEQFF
V: TRBV25-1; D: .; size: many; J: TRBJ2-1; DNA: TGTGCCAGCAGTGAATTAGGCGGCAATGAGCAGTTCTTC; CDR3: CASSELGGNEQFF
V: TRBV7-2; D: .; size: many; J: TRBJ2-7; DNA: TGTGCCAGCAGCCCGAGGGGATTCCTTAACCCCTACGAGCAGTACTTC; CDR3: CASSPRGFLNPYEQYF
V: TRBV10-3; D: TRBD1; size: few; J: TRBJ1-1; DNA: TGTGCCATCAGTAACAGGGGGCGAGACACTGAAGCTTTCTTT; CDR3: CAISNRGRDTEAFF
V: TRBV7-3; D: TRBD2; size: many; J: TRBJ2-3; DNA: TGTGCCAGCAGCGACCTAGCGGGAGAAGAAGATACGCAGTATTTT; CDR3: CASSDLAGEEDTQYF
V: TRBV5-1; D: .; size: many; J: TRBJ2-7; DNA: TGCGCCAGCAGCTTGGGGGGCACCACCTACGAGCAGTACTTC; CDR3: CASSLGGTTYEQYF
V: TRBV5-1; D: .; size: .; J: TRBJ2-2; DNA: .; CDR3: CASSFYICSALEPNTGELFF
V: TRBV7-6; D: .; size: few; J: TRBJ2-7; DNA: TGTGCCAGCAGCCGAGGGGACTCCAGCTCCTACGAGCAGTACTTC; CDR3: CASSRGDSSSYEQYF
V: TRBV6-6; D: TRBD1; size: many; J: TRBJ1-2; DNA: TGTGCCAGCAGCTCGGGACAGGAAGATGGGGGCTACACCTTC; CDR3: CASSSGQEDGGYTF